A selection of T cell receptor beta chains follows, all from one sample in a study of human T cells and chemical hapten exposure. TCRdb used MiXCR to reprocess the RACE reads, holding one entry per CDR3 protein. The profile shows around 380,000 distinct CDR3 sequences, 5.5% of them singletons. The source was whole blood, collected in connection with sensitization to the hapten diphenylcyclopropenone (DPC). The receptors stem from a woman younger than 35 with alopecia areata. Some clones in this sample may be carry-over from other donors' samples. Both conserved end residues are part of each CDR3. Fields, in order: V gene, J gene, D gene, clone size, CDR3 DNA, CDR3 protein. A D gene is named only where the DNA matches it firmly. Clone size is stated in some rows and not others, as once, few, many or a class when expanded.

TRBV3-1	TRBJ1-3	NA	many	TGTGCCAGCAGCCAAGCATTTCCCGGAAACACCATATATTTT	CASSQAFPGNTIYF
TRBV3-1	TRBJ2-3	NA	few	TGTGCCAGCAGCCAAGAGGGCGGTAGCACAGATACGCAGTATTTT	CASSQEGGSTDTQYF
TRBV3-1	TRBJ2-3	TRBD2	NA	TGTGCCAGCAGCCAAGATTGGACTAGCGCCAGATACCACTTT	CASSQDWTSARYHF
TRBV29-1	TRBJ1-1	TRBD1	many	TGCAGCGTTCCCGGGACAGGGGGGAAAGCTTTCTTT	CSVPGTGGKAFF
TRBV20-1	TRBJ1-1	NA	NA	TGCAGTGCCCCGGACCCCCTCGGTAGGGCTTTCTTT	CSAPDPLGRAFF
TRBV29-1	TRBJ2-3	TRBD2	many	TGCAGCGTCGTAGATTCCGAAAGCGGGGGAGGCGCAGATACGCAGTATTTT	CSVVDSESGGGADTQYF
TRBV6-2/TRBV6-3	TRBJ2-1	TRBD2	NA	TGTGCCAGCAGTTACTCCCGCCGGACAAGCGGGGTCCTGTCCGGCAATGAGCAGTTCTTC	CASSYSRRTSGVLSGNEQFF
TRBV12-3/TRBV12-4	TRBJ1-5	TRBD1	few	TGTGCCAGCAGTCCACGGACAGGGGGCGGTCAGCCCCAGCATTTT	CASSPRTGGGQPQHF
TRBV6-2/TRBV6-3	TRBJ2-1	TRBD2	NA	TGTGCCAGCAGCCGGGTAGCGGGCTCCAATGAGCAGTTCTTC	CASSRVAGSNEQFF
TRBV7-8	TRBJ2-6	TRBD1	many	TGTGCCAGCAGCAAGACCGGGACAGGGTCTGGGGCCAACGTCCTGACTTTC	CASSKTGTGSGANVLTF
TRBV4-3	TRBJ2-5	NA	many	TGCGCCAGCAGCCAACTTAACGGAGAGACCCAGTACTTC	CASSQLNGETQYF
TRBV23-1	TRBJ2-1	TRBD2	few	TGCGCCAGCAGTCAATTGATTGGCGGGGGGGCGATCTACAATGAGCAGTTCTTC	CASSQLIGGGAIYNEQFF
TRBV10-2	TRBJ2-7	TRBD2	few	TGCGCCACCCAGCCGGAACGGGGGGGGGTCTCGTTC	CATQPERGGVSF
TRBV27	TRBJ2-1	NA	NA	TGTGCCAGCAGCCAATCCGGGGATACCTACAATGAGCAGTTCTTC	CASSQSGDTYNEQFF
TRBV7-9	TRBJ2-1	NA	NA	TGTGCCAGCAGCTTAGCGTTGGCGGTAATCTTC	CASSLALAVIF